This T cell receptor (beta chain) was recorded in a study of blood T cell repertoires in COVID-19. The overall study: The United States, Italy and Spain were the sources of the acute and convalescent COVID-19 samples. T cells, B-cell-depleted T cells, or PBMCs provided the cDNA or gDNA that served as material.

Assay: immunoSEQ multiplex PCR; the TCRdb copy retains only in-frame clones and omits some. The sample includes fewer than 350,000 clones, approximately 86% of them seen just once. The source material was peripheral blood. The TCR sequence derives from a woman aged 30 to 39 who had recovered from COVID-19.

CDR3 in amino acids: CASSPSADTQYF. CDR3 bases: TGTGCCAGCTCACCTTCAGCAGATACGCAGTATTTT. The rearrangement uses TRBV18 and TRBJ2-3; no definite D call. There are 12 residues in the CDR3. V lost 3 bases to trimming and J lost 4 bases, with 5 bases between them. Per germline, CDR1 KGHSH and CDR2 LQKENI.